This T cell receptor beta chain originates from a study of blood T cell repertoires in COVID-19. Study at large: Samples of COVID-19 (acute and convalescent) were obtained from the United States, Italy and Spain. The analysed material was cDNA or gDNA that came from T cells, B-cell-depleted T cells, or PBMCs.

The CDR3 spans 15 residues. V dropped 0 bases and J dropped 2 bases, with 11 bases sitting between them. From germline, CDR1 is GTSNPN and CDR2 SVGIG (reference sequence). Per the original methods: The assay estimated nucleated cells by amplifying reference gene primers. Sequencing was performed with immunoSEQ multiplex PCR; in TCRdb, only in-frame clones are kept and a portion is missing. The V and J calls and the clone size are those of that table, but D and trimming were determined from the DNA. The sample carries around 99,000 clones, about 91% recorded once. The gene calls are TRBV30 and TRBJ1-3; weak D call: TRBD1 (5 bases). Sample: peripheral blood. The source is a man in his fifties with active or convalescent COVID-19. As DNA, the CDR3 is TGTGCCTGGAGTGTAGAGGGGAGGACTGGAAACACCATATATTTT. It translates to CAWSVEGRTGNTIYF.